Listed below are T cell receptor beta chains from one sample, sequenced in a study of blood T cell repertoires in COVID-19. Sequencing was performed with immunoSEQ multiplex PCR; in TCRdb, only in-frame clones are kept and a portion is missing. The profile shows tens of thousands of clones, about nine tenths of them singletons. The sequencing input was peripheral blood. These receptors originate from a man aged 55 to 70 with active COVID-19. CDR3s include the opening cysteine and the closing phenylalanine or tryptophan. Each record gives: CDR3 protein, CDR3 DNA, clone size, D gene, J gene, V gene. D genes are given only for firm matches. Clone size is given for some rows only: seen once, a few or many times, or a class if the clone is expanded.

CDR3aa: CASSQRTGTGQPQHF
CDR3nt: TGTGCCAGCAGCCAAAGGACAGGGACAGGTCAGCCCCAGCATTTT
abundance: once
d_gene: TRBD1
j_gene: TRBJ1-5
v_gene: TRBV7-8

CDR3aa: CASSRNRGPNTEAFF
CDR3nt: TGTGCCAGCTCACGCAACAGGGGGCCTAACACTGAAGCTTTCTTT
abundance: NA
d_gene: TRBD1
j_gene: TRBJ1-1
v_gene: TRBV18

CDR3aa: CASQGIYEQYF
CDR3nt: TGTGCCAGCCAGGGAATCTACGAGCAGTACTTC
abundance: NA
d_gene: NA
j_gene: TRBJ2-7
v_gene: TRBV2

CDR3aa: CASSLSRPEAFF
CDR3nt: TGTGCCAGCAGTTTATCTAGGCCTGAAGCTTTCTTT
abundance: NA
d_gene: NA
j_gene: TRBJ1-1
v_gene: TRBV12-3/TRBV12-4

CDR3aa: CASRKPWGGPTDTQYF
CDR3nt: TGTGCCAGCAGGAAGCCTTGGGGGGGTCCCACAGATACGCAGTATTTT
abundance: NA
d_gene: TRBD2
j_gene: TRBJ2-3
v_gene: TRBV6-6

CDR3aa: CATRTLHYGYTF
CDR3nt: TGTGCCACCCGGACACTGCACTATGGCTACACCTTC
abundance: NA
d_gene: NA
j_gene: TRBJ1-2
v_gene: TRBV28

CDR3aa: CASSELGPGGQDTQYF
CDR3nt: TGTGCCAGCAGTGAATTGGGGCCGGGGGGGCAAGATACGCAGTATTTT
abundance: NA
d_gene: TRBD2
j_gene: TRBJ2-3
v_gene: TRBV2

CDR3aa: CASSFDRDSPLHF
CDR3nt: TGTGCCAGCAGTTTCGACAGGGACTCACCCCTCCACTTT
abundance: NA
d_gene: TRBD1
j_gene: TRBJ1-6
v_gene: TRBV12-3/TRBV12-4

CDR3aa: CASILTAFLYSNQPQHF
CDR3nt: TGTGCCAGCATCCTGACAGCCTTTCTTTATAGCAATCAGCCCCAGCATTTT
abundance: NA
d_gene: NA
j_gene: TRBJ1-5
v_gene: TRBV28

CDR3aa: CASGSRGGTGELFF
CDR3nt: TGTGCCAGCGGCTCCCGGGGGGGGACCGGGGAGCTGTTTTTT
abundance: few
d_gene: TRBD2
j_gene: TRBJ2-2
v_gene: TRBV28

CDR3aa: CASSSDRGRVEKLFF
CDR3nt: TGTGCCAGCAGCTCGGACAGGGGGCGCGTGGAAAAACTGTTTTTT
abundance: NA
d_gene: TRBD1
j_gene: TRBJ1-4
v_gene: TRBV6-5

CDR3aa: CASSRSGTGTGELFF
CDR3nt: TGTGCCAGCAGTCGTTCCGGGACAGGGACCGGGGAGCTGTTTTTT
abundance: NA
d_gene: TRBD1
j_gene: TRBJ2-2
v_gene: TRBV6-5

CDR3aa: CASSQDFQLNTEAFF
CDR3nt: TGCGCCAGCAGCCAAGATTTTCAGTTGAACACTGAAGCTTTCTTT
abundance: NA
d_gene: NA
j_gene: TRBJ1-1
v_gene: TRBV4-1

CDR3aa: CASSYGTYTYEQYF
CDR3nt: TGTGCCAGCAGTTACGGGACTTATACCTACGAGCAGTACTTC
abundance: NA
d_gene: NA
j_gene: TRBJ2-7
v_gene: TRBV6-2/TRBV6-3

CDR3aa: CASSPGALAGSQETQYF
CDR3nt: TGTGCCAGCAGTCCCGGCGCCTTAGCGGGGTCACAAGAGACCCAGTACTTC
abundance: few
d_gene: TRBD2
j_gene: TRBJ2-5
v_gene: TRBV2

CDR3aa: CAISEQGMSNQPQHF
CDR3nt: TGTGCCATCAGTGAACAGGGGATGAGCAATCAGCCCCAGCATTTT
abundance: NA
d_gene: TRBD1
j_gene: TRBJ1-5
v_gene: TRBV10-3

CDR3aa: CSVEQQGAATNYGYTF
CDR3nt: TGCAGCGTTGAACAACAGGGGGCGGCTACTAACTATGGCTACACCTTC
abundance: NA
d_gene: TRBD1
j_gene: TRBJ1-2
v_gene: TRBV29-1

CDR3aa: CASSLVGTSGGTDTQYF
CDR3nt: TGTGCCAGCAGCTTAGTTGGGACTAGCGGGGGAACTGATACGCAGTATTTT
abundance: NA
d_gene: TRBD2
j_gene: TRBJ2-3
v_gene: TRBV11-2

CDR3aa: CASSLGTGSEQYF
CDR3nt: TGTGCCAGCAGTTTAGGGACAGGGAGTGAGCAGTACTTC
abundance: NA
d_gene: TRBD1
j_gene: TRBJ2-7
v_gene: TRBV28

CDR3aa: CASTLGAGNNEQFF
CDR3nt: TGCGCCAGCACTTTAGGGGCCGGAAACAATGAGCAGTTCTTC
abundance: NA
d_gene: NA
j_gene: TRBJ2-1
v_gene: TRBV4-1

CDR3aa: CATSDPGTPGNQPQHF
CDR3nt: TGTGCCACCAGTGATCCCGGGACACCCGGGAATCAGCCCCAGCATTTT
abundance: NA
d_gene: NA
j_gene: TRBJ1-5
v_gene: TRBV24-1

CDR3aa: CASSQDGRGVAKNIQYF
CDR3nt: TGTGCCAGCAGCCAAGATGGCAGGGGGGTAGCCAAAAACATTCAGTACTTC
abundance: few
d_gene: NA
j_gene: TRBJ2-4
v_gene: TRBV3-1/TRBV3-2

CDR3aa: CASSLDPTVYNEQFF
CDR3nt: TGTGCCAGCAGCCTAGACCCGACAGTCTACAATGAGCAGTTCTTC
abundance: NA
d_gene: NA
j_gene: TRBJ2-1
v_gene: TRBV11-2

CDR3aa: CASGPGWVAGRTDTQYF
CDR3nt: TGTGCCAGCGGCCCTGGTTGGGTAGCGGGGAGGACGGATACGCAGTATTTT
abundance: NA
d_gene: TRBD2
j_gene: TRBJ2-3
v_gene: TRBV7-2

CDR3aa: CASGAGQGYNEQFF
CDR3nt: TGTGCCAGCGGGGCGGGACAGGGCTACAATGAGCAGTTCTTC
abundance: NA
d_gene: TRBD1
j_gene: TRBJ2-1
v_gene: TRBV6-5

CDR3aa: CASSLARTGLHGYTF
CDR3nt: TGCGCCAGCAGCTTGGCCAGGACAGGCCTACATGGCTACACCTTC
abundance: NA
d_gene: TRBD1
j_gene: TRBJ1-2
v_gene: TRBV5-1

CDR3aa: CASSASGRYNEQFF
CDR3nt: TGTGCCAGCAGTGCCAGCGGGAGATACAATGAGCAGTTCTTC
abundance: NA
d_gene: TRBD2
j_gene: TRBJ2-1
v_gene: TRBV27

CDR3aa: CASRKQGAFYGYTF
CDR3nt: TGCGCCAGTAGGAAACAGGGGGCGTTCTATGGCTACACCTTC
abundance: once
d_gene: TRBD1
j_gene: TRBJ1-2
v_gene: TRBV5-1

CDR3aa: CASSSPGQGNGYTF
CDR3nt: TGTGCCAGCAGCTCTCCGGGACAGGGGAATGGCTACACCTTC
abundance: NA
d_gene: TRBD1
j_gene: TRBJ1-2
v_gene: TRBV7-9

CDR3aa: CASSEWGPTTDTQYF
CDR3nt: TGTGCCAGCAGTGAATGGGGCCCTACCACAGATACGCAGTATTTT
abundance: NA
d_gene: NA
j_gene: TRBJ2-3
v_gene: TRBV2

CDR3aa: CASSRKYEQYF
CDR3nt: TGTGCCAGCAGTCGTAAATACGAGCAGTACTTC
abundance: NA
d_gene: NA
j_gene: TRBJ2-7
v_gene: TRBV12-3/TRBV12-4

CDR3aa: CASSPQGGSYNEQFF
CDR3nt: TGTGCCAGCAGCCCACAGGGGGGCTCCTACAATGAGCAGTTCTTC
abundance: NA
d_gene: TRBD1
j_gene: TRBJ2-1
v_gene: TRBV7-3

CDR3aa: CASSAQGNTEAFF
CDR3nt: TGTGCCAGCAGCGCACAGGGGAACACTGAAGCTTTCTTT
abundance: NA
d_gene: NA
j_gene: TRBJ1-1
v_gene: TRBV11-3

CDR3aa: CASSQDRTGGANVLTF
CDR3nt: TGTGCCAGCAGCCAAGATAGGACAGGGGGTGCCAACGTCCTGACTTTC
abundance: NA
d_gene: TRBD1
j_gene: TRBJ2-6
v_gene: TRBV4-2

CDR3aa: CASRRDRSNTGELFF
CDR3nt: TGTGCCAGCAGACGTGACAGGTCGAACACCGGGGAGCTGTTTTTT
abundance: NA
d_gene: NA
j_gene: TRBJ2-2
v_gene: TRBV28

CDR3aa: CASSQEAGKYGYTF
CDR3nt: TGCGCCAGCAGCCAAGAGGCAGGAAAGTATGGCTACACCTTC
abundance: few
d_gene: NA
j_gene: TRBJ1-2
v_gene: TRBV4-1

CDR3aa: CASSLAAGGTYEQYF
CDR3nt: TGTGCCAGCAGTTTAGCGGCGGGGGGGACCTACGAGCAGTACTTC
abundance: NA
d_gene: TRBD2
j_gene: TRBJ2-7
v_gene: TRBV28

CDR3aa: CATRIQNQPQHF
CDR3nt: TGTGCCACCAGGATTCAAAATCAGCCCCAGCATTTT
abundance: few
d_gene: NA
j_gene: TRBJ1-5
v_gene: TRBV19

CDR3aa: CASSPGTGETQYF
CDR3nt: TGTGCCAGCTCACCAGGGACAGGGGAGACCCAGTACTTC
abundance: NA
d_gene: TRBD1
j_gene: TRBJ2-5
v_gene: TRBV18

CDR3aa: CASSQDRGWRTEAFF
CDR3nt: TGCGCCAGCAGCCAAGATCGGGGGTGGAGGACTGAAGCTTTCTTT
abundance: NA
d_gene: NA
j_gene: TRBJ1-1
v_gene: TRBV4-1

CDR3aa: CASSESPSGGLGGGELFF
CDR3nt: TGCGCCAGCAGTGAGTCCCCTAGCGGGGGGCTTGGGGGCGGGGAGCTGTTTTTT
abundance: NA
d_gene: TRBD2
j_gene: TRBJ2-2
v_gene: TRBV10-1

CDR3aa: CASSLSRDEQFF
CDR3nt: TGTGCCAGTAGTCTCTCCCGGGATGAGCAGTTCTTC
abundance: NA
d_gene: NA
j_gene: TRBJ2-1
v_gene: TRBV19

CDR3aa: CASSFGPGQNTGELFF
CDR3nt: TGTGCCAGCAGCTTCGGCCCAGGACAGAACACCGGGGAGCTGTTTTTT
abundance: NA
d_gene: NA
j_gene: TRBJ2-2
v_gene: TRBV7-3

CDR3aa: CASSFGTGGTEAFF
CDR3nt: TGTGCCAGTAGCTTTGGGACAGGGGGAACTGAAGCTTTCTTT
abundance: NA
d_gene: TRBD1
j_gene: TRBJ1-1
v_gene: TRBV19

CDR3aa: CASSWTEVGGFAEAFF
CDR3nt: TGTGCCAGCAGTTGGACTGAGGTTGGCGGGTTCGCTGAAGCTTTCTTT
abundance: NA
d_gene: NA
j_gene: TRBJ1-1
v_gene: TRBV27

CDR3aa: CASSLLRGSGGYTF
CDR3nt: TGTGCCAGCAGCTTACTCAGGGGCTCCGGTGGCTACACCTTC
abundance: NA
d_gene: NA
j_gene: TRBJ1-2
v_gene: TRBV7-2

CDR3aa: CASSQLDILAGGNTIYF
CDR3nt: TGCGCCAGCAGCCAGCTGGATATTTTGGCGGGTGGAAACACCATATATTTT
abundance: NA
d_gene: NA
j_gene: TRBJ1-3
v_gene: TRBV4-1

CDR3aa: CASKGQRNTGELFF
CDR3nt: TGTGCCAGCAAGGGACAGAGAAACACCGGGGAGCTGTTTTTT
abundance: NA
d_gene: TRBD1
j_gene: TRBJ2-2
v_gene: TRBV2

CDR3aa: CASSRLGQGYEQYF
CDR3nt: TGTGCCAGCAGCCGGCTCGGACAGGGCTACGAGCAGTACTTC
abundance: few
d_gene: TRBD1
j_gene: TRBJ2-7
v_gene: TRBV4-2

CDR3aa: CASSLAGGGPFGLSTDTQYF
CDR3nt: TGTGCCAGCAGTTTAGCAGGAGGGGGCCCATTTGGGTTGAGCACAGATACGCAGTATTTT
abundance: NA
d_gene: NA
j_gene: TRBJ2-3
v_gene: TRBV28